One T cell receptor beta chain is described in this entry. The record originates from a study of blood T cell repertoires in COVID-19. About the research overall: Samples representing acute and convalescent COVID-19 were sourced from the United States, Italy and Spain. Sources were T cells, B-cell-depleted T cells, or PBMCs; the material itself was cDNA or gDNA.

Source study methods: Nucleated cell counts were estimated from reference gene primer amplification. The table came from immunoSEQ multiplex PCR; TCRdb's copy has only in-frame clones and leaves some out. V and J calls and clone size come straight from that table; D and trimming were deduced from the DNA. The sample lists tens of thousands of clones, about four fifths occurring once. The source is a human donor in a cohort sampled during active or convalescent COVID-19. Sequenced: peripheral blood.

The CDR3 sequence is CASSLVQGGTGELFF. Written as DNA, the CDR3 is TGTGCCAGCAGCTTAGTCCAGGGAGGCACCGGGGAGCTGTTTTTT. This chain uses TRBV7-6 with TRBJ2-2; D is perhaps TRBD2 (6 bases). The CDR3 sequence is 15 residues long. V lost 1 base, J lost 4 bases, and 10 bases lay in between. CDR1 is SGHVS and CDR2 is FNYEAQ in the germline V gene. Combining the CDR3 with reference TRBV7-6 and TRBJ2-2 gives the whole variable domain GAGVSQSPRYKVTKRGQDVALRCDPISGHVSLYWYRQALGQGPEFLTYFNYEAQQDKSGLPNDRFSAERPEGSISTLTIQRTEQRDSAMYRCASSLVQGGTGELFFGEGSRLTVL.